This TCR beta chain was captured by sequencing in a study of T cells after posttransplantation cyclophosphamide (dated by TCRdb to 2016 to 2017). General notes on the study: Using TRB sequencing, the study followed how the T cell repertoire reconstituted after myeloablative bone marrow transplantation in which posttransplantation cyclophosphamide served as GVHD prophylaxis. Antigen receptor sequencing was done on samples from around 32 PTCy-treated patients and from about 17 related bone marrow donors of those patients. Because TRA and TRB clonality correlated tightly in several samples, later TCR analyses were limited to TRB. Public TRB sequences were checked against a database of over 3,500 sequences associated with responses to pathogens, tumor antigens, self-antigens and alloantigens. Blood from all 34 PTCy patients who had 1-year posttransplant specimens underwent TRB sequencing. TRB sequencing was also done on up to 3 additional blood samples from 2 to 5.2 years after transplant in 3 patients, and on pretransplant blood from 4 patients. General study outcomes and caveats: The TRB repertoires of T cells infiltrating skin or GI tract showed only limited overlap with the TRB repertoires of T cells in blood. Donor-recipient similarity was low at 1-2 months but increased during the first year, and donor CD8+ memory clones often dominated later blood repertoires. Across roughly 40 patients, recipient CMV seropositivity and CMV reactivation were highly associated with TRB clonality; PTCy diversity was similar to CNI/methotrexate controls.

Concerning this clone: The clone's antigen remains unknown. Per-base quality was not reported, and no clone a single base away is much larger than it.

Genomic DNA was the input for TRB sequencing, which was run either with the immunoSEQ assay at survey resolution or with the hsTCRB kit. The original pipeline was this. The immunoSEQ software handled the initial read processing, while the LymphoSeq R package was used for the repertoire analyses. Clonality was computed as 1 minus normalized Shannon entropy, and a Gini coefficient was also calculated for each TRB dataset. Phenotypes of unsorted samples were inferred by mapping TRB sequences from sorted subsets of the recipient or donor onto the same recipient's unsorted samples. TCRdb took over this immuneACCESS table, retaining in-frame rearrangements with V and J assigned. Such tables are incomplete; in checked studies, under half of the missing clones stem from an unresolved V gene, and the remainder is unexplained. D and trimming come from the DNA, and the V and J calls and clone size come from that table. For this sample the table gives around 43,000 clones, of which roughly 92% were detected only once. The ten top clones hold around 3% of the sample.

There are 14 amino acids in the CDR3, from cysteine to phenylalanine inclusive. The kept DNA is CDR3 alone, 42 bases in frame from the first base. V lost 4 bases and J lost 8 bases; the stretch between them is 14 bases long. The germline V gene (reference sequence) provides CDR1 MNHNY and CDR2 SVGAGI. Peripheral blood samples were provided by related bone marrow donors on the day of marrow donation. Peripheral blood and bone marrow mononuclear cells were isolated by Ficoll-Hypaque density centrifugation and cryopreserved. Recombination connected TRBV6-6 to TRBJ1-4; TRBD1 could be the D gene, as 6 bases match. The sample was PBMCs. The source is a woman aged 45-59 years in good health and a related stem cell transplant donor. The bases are TGTGCCAGCAGTTCGCCACAGGGTCGGGAAAAACTGTTTTTT. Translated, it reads CASSSPQGREKLFF.